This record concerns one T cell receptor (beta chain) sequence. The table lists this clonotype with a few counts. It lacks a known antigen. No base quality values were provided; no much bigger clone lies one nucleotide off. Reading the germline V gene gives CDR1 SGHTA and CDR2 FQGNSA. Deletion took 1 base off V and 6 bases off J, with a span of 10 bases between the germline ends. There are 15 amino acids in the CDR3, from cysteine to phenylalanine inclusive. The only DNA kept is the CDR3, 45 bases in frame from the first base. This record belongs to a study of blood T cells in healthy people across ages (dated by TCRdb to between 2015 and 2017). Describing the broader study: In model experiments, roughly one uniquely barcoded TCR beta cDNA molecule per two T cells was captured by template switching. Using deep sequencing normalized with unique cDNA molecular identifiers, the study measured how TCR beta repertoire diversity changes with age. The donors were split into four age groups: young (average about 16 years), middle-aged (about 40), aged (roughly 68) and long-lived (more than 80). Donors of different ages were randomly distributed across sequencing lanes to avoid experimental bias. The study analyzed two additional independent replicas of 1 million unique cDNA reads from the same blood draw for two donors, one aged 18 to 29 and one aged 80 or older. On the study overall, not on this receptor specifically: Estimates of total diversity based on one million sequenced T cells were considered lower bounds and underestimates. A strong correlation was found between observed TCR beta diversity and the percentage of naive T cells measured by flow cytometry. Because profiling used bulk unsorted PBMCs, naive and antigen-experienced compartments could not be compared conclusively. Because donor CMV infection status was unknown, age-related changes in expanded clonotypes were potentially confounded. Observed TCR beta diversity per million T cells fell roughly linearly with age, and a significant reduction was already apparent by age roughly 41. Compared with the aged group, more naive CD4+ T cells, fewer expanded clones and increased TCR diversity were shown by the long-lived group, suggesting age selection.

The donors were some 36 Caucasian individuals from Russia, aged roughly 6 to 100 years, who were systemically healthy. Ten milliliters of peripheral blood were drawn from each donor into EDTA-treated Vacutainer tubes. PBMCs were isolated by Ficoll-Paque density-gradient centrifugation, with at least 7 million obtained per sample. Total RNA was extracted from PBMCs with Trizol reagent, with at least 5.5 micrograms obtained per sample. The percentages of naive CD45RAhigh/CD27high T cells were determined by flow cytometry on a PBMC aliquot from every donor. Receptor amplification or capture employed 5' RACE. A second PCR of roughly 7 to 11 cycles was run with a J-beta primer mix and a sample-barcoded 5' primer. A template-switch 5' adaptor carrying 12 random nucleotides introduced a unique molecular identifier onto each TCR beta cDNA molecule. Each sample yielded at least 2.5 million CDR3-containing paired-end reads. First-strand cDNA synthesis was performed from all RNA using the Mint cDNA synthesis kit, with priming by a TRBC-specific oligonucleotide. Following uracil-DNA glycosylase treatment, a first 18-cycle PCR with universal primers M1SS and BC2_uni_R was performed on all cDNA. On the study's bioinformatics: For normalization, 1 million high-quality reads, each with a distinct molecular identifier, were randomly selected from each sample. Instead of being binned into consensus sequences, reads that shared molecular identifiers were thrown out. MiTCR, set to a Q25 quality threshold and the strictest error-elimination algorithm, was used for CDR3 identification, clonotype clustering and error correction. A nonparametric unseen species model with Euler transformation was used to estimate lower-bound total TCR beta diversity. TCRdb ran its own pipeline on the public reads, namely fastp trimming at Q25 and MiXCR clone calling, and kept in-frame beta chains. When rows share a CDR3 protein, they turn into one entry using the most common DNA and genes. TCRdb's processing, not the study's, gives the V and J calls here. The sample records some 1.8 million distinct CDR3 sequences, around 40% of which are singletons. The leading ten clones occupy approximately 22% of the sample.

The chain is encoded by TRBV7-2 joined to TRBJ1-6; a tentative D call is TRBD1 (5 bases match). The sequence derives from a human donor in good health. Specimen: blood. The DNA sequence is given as TGTGCCAGCAGCTTAGGGCCAGGGTTTAATTCACCCCTCCACTTT. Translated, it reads CASSLGPGFNSPLHF.